This T cell receptor beta chain stems from a study of blood T cell repertoires in COVID-19. As for the study in general: Sources were T cells, B-cell-depleted T cells, or PBMCs; the material itself was cDNA or gDNA.

Living in 24 US areas, the participants were between 18 and 89 years of age. Exposed enrollees had met someone with a PCR-confirmed or clinician-diagnosed COVID-19 case at some point within the 2 weeks before study entry. Germline V gene lookup returns CDR1 KGHSH and CDR2 LQKENI. V was pared by 3 bases and J by 4 bases, with 5 bases of the junction left unmatched. This CDR3 region has 14 residues. Methods used by the authors: Amplified reference gene primers provided the basis for estimating nucleated cell counts. Measured with immunoSEQ multiplex PCR; TCRdb has only the in-frame clones, and not every one. The DNA gave D and trimming, while V, J and clone size come from that table. The repertoire holds fewer than 250,000 clones, with less than 90% as singletons.

The source of this sequence is a woman between 25 and 40 years old who had been exposed to COVID-19. The chain links TRBV18 to TRBJ1-1, with 7 bases matching TRBD1. Input material: PBMCs or T cells enriched from blood (not recorded which). This CDR3 is CASSPIGGLTEAFF. The CDR3, as DNA: TGTGCCAGCTCACCGATAGGGGGCCTCACTGAAGCTTTCTTT. Together with reference TRBV18 and TRBJ1-1, the CDR3 gives the full variable domain: NAGVMQNPRHLVRRRGQEARLRCSPMKGHSHVYWYRQLPEEGLKFMVYLQKENIIDESGMPKERFSAEFPKEGPSILRIQQVVRGDSAAYFCASSPIGGLTEAFFGQGTRLTVV.